This TCR beta chain was captured by sequencing in a study of post-analysis software for immune sequencing data. Study summary: Both relapsing-remitting and secondary progressive multiple sclerosis featured among the disease courses, as did progressive-relapsing multiple sclerosis.

This clonotype was detected only a few times. Its antigen is not identified. Overall study results and limits: TRBV5-6, TRBV5-1 and TRBV20-1 were among about 5 TRBV segments more frequent in patients than controls. Among multiple sclerosis patients, normalized Chao1 diversity was significantly below that of controls.

The ends were cut back, 10 bases at V and 6 bases at J, with 16 bases in the middle. Per the germline V gene, CDR1 is ENHRY and CDR2 is SYGVKD. The CDR3 extends over 12 amino acids. Unique molecular identifiers had been added to the TCR beta cDNA libraries. T cells numbering roughly 1 to 10 million gave rise to around 500,000 cDNA molecules. TCRdb reanalysed the PCR reads using MiXCR and keeps one entry per CDR3 protein. The data hold around 160,000 distinct CDR3 sequences, with 36% observed a single time. This material consisted of blood, taken after autologous hematopoietic stem cell transplantation. The TCR was taken from a girl aged 5 to 17 with multiple sclerosis. The rearrangement links TRBV10-3 to TRBJ2-7; no clear D gene. The CDR3 region is CATRVEFSEQYF. The CDR3 nucleotides read TGTGCCACCCGGGTGGAGTTCTCCGAGCAGTACTTC.